This T cell receptor beta chain emerged from a study of CD8 T cells in Susac syndrome. A note on this clonotype: The antigen remains unidentified.

Reverse transcription of 0.5 to 1 ug RNA was performed with random hexamers. Across 54 Vbeta and 13 Jbeta, immunoSEQ multiplex PCR amplified TCR beta CDR3. TCRdb re-called the immunoSEQ multiplex PCR reads through MiXCR, storing one row per CDR3 protein. The data contain just over 150,000 distinct CDR3 sequences, around 96% of them singletons. Negative isolation was used for CD8+ and CD4+ T cells, and FACS enrichment was applied to TEMRA cells. The germline CDR1 and CDR2 sequences are DFQATT and SNEGSKA (reference sequence). V was clipped by 3 bases and J by 2 bases, with 6 bases between them. CDR3 length: 12 residues. Study-wide findings and caveats: The number of individuals included in the study's TCR sequencing and HLA analysis was acknowledged as relatively small. Clonal expansion did not appear in Susac syndrome CD4+ T cell repertoires.

The sample was CD4+ T cells from PBMCs. V usage is TRBV20-1 and J usage is TRBJ2-3; D not resolved. The sequence was obtained from a human donor with Susac syndrome. The CDR3 nucleotides are TGCAGTGCTAGGGGCAACACAGATACGCAGTATTTT. Protein product: CSARGNTDTQYF.